The rows below give T cell receptor beta chains drawn from one sample of a study of blood T cell repertoires in COVID-19. The repertoire was sequenced with immunoSEQ multiplex PCR; TCRdb's copy has only in-frame clones and lacks some. The table has about 210,000 clones, 90% seen once; the top ten hold less than 1.5%. The sequenced sample consisted of PBMCs or T cells enriched from blood (not recorded which). These receptors came from a man aged 25-45 years who had recovered from COVID-19. The CDR3 runs from the conserved cysteine through the conserved F or W. Each record gives: J gene, clone size, V gene, D gene, CDR3 protein, CDR3 DNA. A D gene is named only where the DNA matches it firmly. The size field is filled for only some rows; it gives once, few, many or a size class.

j_call: TRBJ2-7; clone_size: .; v_call: TRBV10-1; d_call: .; cdr3_aa: CASTLPLDRTNYEQYF; cdr3_nt: TGCGCCAGCACCCTACCATTAGACAGGACCAACTACGAGCAGTACTTC
j_call: TRBJ1-1; clone_size: once; v_call: TRBV14; d_call: TRBD1; cdr3_aa: CASSQVGQGPEAFF; cdr3_nt: TGTGCCAGCAGCCAAGTTGGACAGGGCCCTGAAGCTTTCTTT
j_call: TRBJ1-4; clone_size: .; v_call: TRBV6-2/TRBV6-3; d_call: TRBD1; cdr3_aa: CASSPSEGTGNEKLFF; cdr3_nt: TGTGCCAGCAGCCCTTCGGAAGGGACAGGGAATGAAAAACTGTTTTTT
j_call: TRBJ1-4; clone_size: .; v_call: TRBV4-3; d_call: .; cdr3_aa: CASSRSLDSNEKLFF; cdr3_nt: TGCGCCAGCAGCCGGTCACTCGACAGTAATGAAAAACTGTTTTTT
j_call: TRBJ2-1; clone_size: .; v_call: TRBV13; d_call: .; cdr3_aa: CASTPGRSSYNEQFF; cdr3_nt: TGTGCCAGCACTCCCGGAAGGAGCTCCTACAATGAGCAGTTCTTC
j_call: TRBJ2-2; clone_size: .; v_call: TRBV13; d_call: .; cdr3_aa: CASSLEGTGELFF; cdr3_nt: TGTGCCAGCAGCTTGGAGGGCACCGGGGAGCTGTTTTTT
j_call: TRBJ2-7; clone_size: .; v_call: TRBV11-2; d_call: .; cdr3_aa: CASSLAGYEQYF; cdr3_nt: TGTGCCAGCAGCTTAGCGGGGTACGAGCAGTACTTC
j_call: TRBJ1-1; clone_size: .; v_call: TRBV4-3; d_call: TRBD1; cdr3_aa: CASSQDRVHTEAFF; cdr3_nt: TGCGCCAGCAGCCAGGACAGGGTTCACACTGAAGCTTTCTTT
j_call: TRBJ2-7; clone_size: .; v_call: TRBV29-1; d_call: .; cdr3_aa: CSVGDSYEQYF; cdr3_nt: TGCAGCGTTGGAGACAGCTACGAGCAGTACTTC
j_call: TRBJ1-3; clone_size: .; v_call: TRBV7-9; d_call: .; cdr3_aa: CASSDKPSGNTIYF; cdr3_nt: TGTGCCAGCAGTGACAAACCCTCTGGAAACACCATATATTTT
j_call: TRBJ2-7; clone_size: .; v_call: TRBV15; d_call: TRBD1; cdr3_aa: CATLDRDSYEQYF; cdr3_nt: TGTGCCACCCTTGACAGGGATTCCTACGAGCAGTACTTC
j_call: TRBJ2-2; clone_size: .; v_call: TRBV14; d_call: TRBD1; cdr3_aa: CAWGTGGTGELFF; cdr3_nt: TGTGCCTGGGGGACAGGGGGCACCGGGGAGCTGTTTTTT
j_call: TRBJ1-5; clone_size: .; v_call: TRBV2; d_call: .; cdr3_aa: CASSQQVSNQPQHF; cdr3_nt: TGTGCCAGCAGTCAACAGGTCAGCAATCAGCCCCAGCATTTT
j_call: TRBJ1-5; clone_size: .; v_call: TRBV5-8; d_call: TRBD1; cdr3_aa: CASSRGQSNQPQHF; cdr3_nt: TGTGCCAGCAGCCGGGGACAGAGCAATCAGCCCCAGCATTTT
j_call: TRBJ2-1; clone_size: .; v_call: TRBV7-2; d_call: .; cdr3_aa: CASSLGQLYNEQFF; cdr3_nt: TGTGCCAGCAGCTTAGGACAGCTCTACAATGAGCAGTTCTTC
j_call: TRBJ2-3; clone_size: .; v_call: TRBV18; d_call: TRBD2; cdr3_aa: CASSPQAGGSTDTQYF; cdr3_nt: TGTGCCAGCTCACCACAGGCGGGAGGTAGCACAGATACGCAGTATTTT
j_call: TRBJ2-3; clone_size: .; v_call: TRBV27; d_call: TRBD2; cdr3_aa: CASSPRGRGARSTDTQYF; cdr3_nt: TGTGCCAGCAGCCCCCGCGGGAGAGGGGCTAGGAGCACAGATACGCAGTATTTT